This TCR beta chain came from a study of OX40 agonist ivuxolimab in advanced cancers. Profiling relied on immunoSEQ multiplex PCR, and the TCRdb table lists in-frame clones only, not all of them. The sample includes about 34,000 clones, around 90% of them seen just once. CDR3 length: 12 amino acids. The ends were cut back, 5 bases at V and 5 bases at J, with 10 bases in the middle. Germline CDR1 and CDR2: SGHTA and FQGTGA. Material: CD4+ or CD8+ T cells sorted from blood, obtained in a trial of the OX40 agonist ivuxolimab. This sequence joins TRBV7-3 and TRBJ2-7, with a weak D call TRBD1 (6 bases). This sequence was found in an adult with an advanced solid tumor such as melanoma, head and neck, liver or kidney cancer. The CDR3 is CASSPQGHEQYF. For the CDR3, the DNA is TGTGCCAGCAGCCCCCAGGGGCACGAGCAGTACTTC.